This entry lists 26 T cell receptor beta chains sequenced from one sample in a study of identical twins. TCRdb called the 5' RACE reads again in MiXCR, with one record for every CDR3 protein. The data hold 550,000 to 700,000 distinct CDR3 sequences, with approximately 21% observed a single time. These same data were also listed under a study on T cells expressing NK-cell markers.

Source material: PBMCs. The receptors stem from a woman under 30 in good health.

The chain couples TRBV20-1 to TRBJ2-5; 10 nucleotides align to TRBD2. V shed 2 bases, J shed 3 bases, and the junction held 6 bases outside the gene matches. The germline gives CDR1 DFQATT, CDR2 SNEGSKA (reference sequence). The CDR3 covers 15 residues. CDR3 region: CSARTGTSVKETQYF. The CDR3 nucleotides read TGCAGTGCTAGAACCGGGACTAGCGTAAAAGAGACCCAGTACTTC.

This chain joins TRBV6-4 and TRBJ2-1; the D call may be TRBD1 or TRBD2 (5 bases each). Between the trimmed V and J ends, which lost 5 bases and 2 bases, there was a span of 13 bases. The germline V gene encodes CDR1 MRHNA and CDR2 SNTAGT. CDR3 length equals 15 residues. CDR3 sequence reads: CASSTELGAYNEQFF. CDR3 sequence (DNA): TGTGCCAGCAGTACCGAGTTGGGGGCCTACAATGAGCAGTTCTTC.

This clonotype showed up just a few times. The V call is TRBV29-1, the J call TRBJ2-3; D not certain. CDR1 is SQVTM, CDR2 ANQGSEA, per germline. This CDR3 has 11 amino acids. Trimming took off 4 bases at V and 6 bases at J, with 8 bases between the two ends. CDR3 DNA sequence: TGCAGCGTTGCTCTAGGGGATACGCAGTATTTT. This gives the protein CSVALGDTQYF.

The chain links TRBV10-1 to TRBJ2-1, with 8 nucleotides matching TRBD1. Per germline, CDR1 WNHNN and CDR2 SYGVQD (reference sequence). CDR3 size: 15 residues. Trimming took 6 bases from V and 3 from J; bases not matched to a gene: 7. Written as DNA, the CDR3 is TGCGCCAGCAGCCGTCCCGGGACAGGCTACAATGAGCAGTTCTTC. Protein product: CASSRPGTGYNEQFF.

This clonotype was observed at least ten times. The rearrangement uses TRBV20-1 and TRBJ2-2; a possible D gene is TRBD2 (6 bases). V lost 3 bases and J lost 1, with 12 bases in between. Germline CDR1 is DFQATT and CDR2 is SNEGSKA (reference sequence). The CDR3 sequence is 15 residues long. The CDR3 DNA reads TGCAGTGCTAGCGGAGCGGGCAAGAACACCGGGGAGCTGTTTTTT. Translated, it gives CSASGAGKNTGELFF.

The chain recombines TRBV10-3 with TRBJ2-5; D is unresolved. The germline V gene has CDR1 ENHRY and CDR2 SYGVKD. The CDR3 covers 13 residues. Trimming took 4 bases from V and 6 from J, leaving 12 bases between them. The CDR3 coding sequence is TGTGCCATCAGTGGCGTCAGGATGCAGACCCAGTACTTC. It codes for CAISGVRMQTQYF.

The rearrangement uses TRBV12-3 or TRBV12-4 and TRBJ2-1; 10 bases are a match to TRBD1. Unmatched junction bases numbered 8, after V lost 2 bases and J lost 10 bases. The CDR3 has 15 amino acids. Here the CDR3 DNA reads TGTGCCAGCAGTTTAATGGGGGACAGGGGAGGCGAGCAGTTCTTC. As protein: CASSLMGDRGGEQFF.

This clonotype was counted many times. V usage is TRBV7-9 and J usage is TRBJ2-7; possible D gene TRBD1, 6 bases. The V end lost 5 bases, the J end lost 4 bases, and 12 bases lay between the germline ends. Germline values: CDR1 SEHNR, CDR2 FQNEAQ (reference sequence). The CDR3 spans 13 residues. The CDR3, as DNA: TGTGCCAGCAGCAGGGACATTAAATACGAGCAGTACTTC. Protein: CASSRDIKYEQYF.

In this sample, this clonotype turned up a few times. This chain connects TRBV7-9 to TRBJ2-7, with 7 positions matching TRBD2. With V trimmed by 2 bases and J by 0 bases, 4 bases remained unmatched. Germline V gives CDR1 SEHNR, CDR2 FQNEAQ (reference sequence). CDR3 length: 15 residues. Here the CDR3 reads CASSLPRGSSYEQYF. As DNA, the CDR3 is TGTGCCAGCAGCTTACCGCGCGGGAGCTCCTACGAGCAGTACTTC.

The V call is TRBV7-9, the J call TRBJ1-2; 7 nucleotides agree with TRBD1. V lost 5 bases, J lost 7 bases, and 7 bases stayed unmatched. The CDR3 consists of 13 residues. CDR1 is SEHNR, CDR2 FQNEAQ, per germline (reference sequence). The CDR3 reads CASSQQGLPGYTF. In DNA, the CDR3 is TGTGCCAGCAGCCAACAGGGGCTCCCTGGCTACACCTTC.

The V and J genes are TRBV20-1 and TRBJ1-5; D ambiguous. With 3 bases removed from V and 5 bases from J, the gap between germline ends came to 14 bases. CDR1 and CDR2 (germline): DFQATT, SNEGSKA (reference sequence). The CDR3 contains 14 residues. The CDR3 region is CSARAGAGDQPQHF. Here the CDR3 DNA reads TGCAGTGCTAGGGCGGGTGCTGGAGATCAGCCCCAGCATTTT.

The CDR3 protein is CASSLVQADEQYF. Written as DNA, the CDR3 is TGTGCCAGCAGCTTGGTACAGGCCGACGAGCAGTACTTC. This sequence joins TRBV5-6 and TRBJ2-7; possibly TRBD1 for D (5 bases). Trimming cost V 0 bases and J 5 bases, with 9 bases left between them. This CDR3 contains 13 residues. The germline gives CDR1 SGHDT, CDR2 YYEEEE.

This sequence joins TRBV2 and TRBJ2-5, with D perhaps being TRBD1 or TRBD2 (7 bases each). Trimming removed 6 bases at V and 3 bases at J, with 11 bases between. This CDR3 region has 13 residues. Germline V lookup: CDR1 SNHLY, CDR2 FYNNEI. CDR3 DNA: TGTGCCAGCAGGAGCGGGACAGAAGAGACCCAGTACTTC. It encodes CASRSGTEETQYF. Supplemented by reference TRBV2 and TRBJ2-5, the full variable domain reads EPEVTQTPSHQVTQMGQEVILRCVPISNHLYFYWYRQILGQKVEFLVSFYNNEISEKSEIFDDQFSVERPDGSNFTLKIRSTKLEDSAMYFCASRSGTEETQYFGPGTRLLVL.

This clonotype was seen only once. J is TRBJ2-7 and V is TRBV5-6; the D call may be TRBD1 or TRBD2 (5 bases each). Trimming cost V 2 bases and J 6 bases, with 15 bases left between them. The CDR3 has 14 amino acids. Germline CDR1 and CDR2: SGHDT and YYEEEE. The CDR3 region has the DNA TGTGCCAGCAGCTTAGGGACCCCCGGCGGCGAGCAGTACTTC. Its translation: CASSLGTPGGEQYF.

This clonotype was detected a few times. This chain's CDR3 is CSAAGVDFGYTF. The CDR3, as DNA: TGCAGTGCTGCAGGTGTCGACTTTGGCTACACCTTC. The J gene is TRBJ1-2, the V gene TRBV20-1, with no clear D. V was pared by 5 bases and J by 7 bases, with 14 bases between. In germline, CDR1 is DFQATT, CDR2 SNEGSKA (reference sequence). The CDR3 consists of 12 residues.

The rearrangement joins TRBV5-4 to TRBJ2-3, with TRBD1 matching over 7 bases. The CDR3 extends over 15 amino acids. Trimming at V came to 3 bases and at J to 6 bases, leaving 10 bases not matched to a gene. Germline CDR1 is SGHNT and CDR2 is YYREEE (reference sequence). The CDR3 loop reads CASSSRDRTGDTQYF. The CDR3 DNA reads as TGTGCCAGCAGCTCTCGGGACAGAACGGGGGATACGCAGTATTTT.

This clonotype was found many times. The chain combines TRBV12-3 or TRBV12-4 with TRBJ2-1; D may be TRBD1 or TRBD2 (6 bases each). The CDR3 has 14 residues. V was clipped by 2 bases and J by 4 bases, with 9 bases between them. CDR3 loop: CASSLPGAYNEQFF. In nucleotides, the CDR3 is TGTGCCAGCAGTTTACCGGGGGCGTACAATGAGCAGTTCTTC.

There are many counts of this clonotype. V usage is TRBV12-3 or TRBV12-4 and J usage is TRBJ2-5; no definite D call. Trimming took off 6 bases at V and 4 bases at J, with 6 bases between the two ends. The CDR3 covers 11 residues. The chain's CDR3 is CASRLGETQYF. The CDR3, as DNA: TGTGCCAGCAGACTGGGAGAGACCCAGTACTTC.

The table lists this clonotype with a few counts. This chain connects TRBV6-5 to TRBJ2-7; D might be TRBD1 or TRBD2, each matching 6 bases. Germline-derived CDR1 and CDR2 are MNHEY and SVGAGI. CDR3 length: 15 amino acids. Deletions cut 2 bases from V and 2 bases from J, with 13 bases between. The CDR3 nucleotides are TGTGCCAGCAGTTACGGGGGGCAAGGAACCTACGAGCAGTACTTC. Its translation is CASSYGGQGTYEQYF.

This clonotype was detected only a few times. The chain couples TRBV7-9 to TRBJ2-1; no reliable D call. CDR3 length: 15 amino acids. Germline CDR1 SEHNR, CDR2 FQNEAQ (reference sequence). Trimming pared 3 bases from V and 0 bases from J, leaving 9 bases between. In DNA form, the CDR3 reads TGTGCCAGCAGCTTTCATGACCCCTCCTACAATGAGCAGTTCTTC. Amino acid sequence: CASSFHDPSYNEQFF.

The chain recombines TRBV6-1 with TRBJ1-2; D not resolved. Germline V gene sequence: CDR1 MNHNS, CDR2 SASEGT. The CDR3 loop spans 14 amino acids. Between the trimmed V and J ends, which lost 5 bases and 3 bases, there was a span of 13 bases. In DNA, the CDR3 is TGTGCCAGCAGTCCCAGCAGACGGGACTATGGCTACACCTTC. Protein product: CASSPSRRDYGYTF.

The genes are TRBV12-3 or TRBV12-4 and TRBJ2-7, with D hard to call. V dropped 6 bases and J dropped 1 base, with 16 bases sitting between them. The CDR3 loop spans 15 amino acids. The CDR3 coding sequence is TGTGCCAGCAGCCCCCGGTCGGGCGGATCCTACGAGCAGTACTTC. Translating it yields CASSPRSGGSYEQYF.

At least ten counts were recorded for this clonotype. The V and J genes are TRBV20-1 and TRBJ1-1, with 7 bases matching TRBD1. Germline CDR1 DFQATT, CDR2 SNEGSKA (reference sequence). The CDR3 covers 13 residues. V gave up 4 bases and J gave up 3 bases; unmatched junction bases: 5. CDR3 sequence reads: CSAKFRGDTEAFF. DNA for the CDR3: TGCAGTGCTAAGTTCAGGGGGGACACTGAAGCTTTCTTT.

This chain joins TRBV30 and TRBJ2-7, with TRBD1 identical over 8 bases. The CDR3 contains 13 residues. The trim removed 1 base at V and 4 bases at J, leaving 3 bases unmatched. The germline V gene encodes CDR1 GTSNPN and CDR2 SVGIG (reference sequence). The CDR3 is CAWSGGQAYEQYF. The CDR3 DNA reads as TGTGCCTGGAGTGGGGGACAGGCGTACGAGCAGTACTTC.

Points on this clonotype: The germline gene is not matched at one end of the junction; a read error may be the cause. The V call is TRBV3-1, the J call TRBJ2-7; the match to TRBD2 covers 9 bases. CDR3 length: 17 amino acids. Germline V gives CDR1 LGHDT, CDR2 YNNKEL (reference sequence). The DNA of the CDR3 is TGTGCCAGCTGCCAAGAGGGTCTTGGGACTAGCTATGCCGAGCAGTACTTC. Amino acid sequence: CASCQEGLGTSYAEQYF.

This clonotype was seen a few times. V usage is TRBV20-1 and J usage is TRBJ2-1, with a weak D call TRBD2 (7 bases). The CDR3 sequence is 13 residues long. Trimming cost V 5 bases and J 10 bases, with 18 bases left between them. Germline lookup yields CDR1 DFQATT and CDR2 SNEGSKA (reference sequence). This CDR3 is CSAWGGGPAEQFF. CDR3 DNA sequence: TGCAGTGCTTGGGGAGGGGGGCCTGCGGAGCAGTTCTTC.